The TCR beta chain under discussion was sequenced for a study of identical twins. TCRdb redid the calling of the 5' RACE reads with MiXCR, one entry per CDR3 protein. The table has 410,000 or so distinct CDR3 sequences, under 20% seen once. This clonotype is deemed medium-sized. Trimming cost V 6 bases and J 1 base, with 10 bases left between them. The CDR3 consists of 13 residues. The germline CDR1 and CDR2 sequences are LGHNA and YNFKEQ. The genes are TRBV4-2 and TRBJ2-7, with D hard to call. This receptor was identified in a man aged 45 to 65 in good health. Specimen: naive T cells sorted from blood. The CDR3 spells CASSQWISYEQYF. DNA for the CDR3: TGTGCCAGCAGTCAATGGATTTCCTACGAGCAGTACTTC.